These 11 T cell receptor beta chains came from one sample sequenced in a study of spatial heterogeneity in lung cancer. TCRdb reanalysed the 5' RACE reads using MiXCR and keeps one entry per CDR3 protein. The repertoire holds over a hundred distinct CDR3 sequences, with roughly 95% as singletons. No antigen has been assigned to these receptors. Study findings and constraints: Tumoral mutation counts were tracked by counts of expanded intratumoral alpha and beta TCRs.

Time point of the sample: sample taken at primary tumor resection. Sample: lung tumor tissue, taken at surgery. Every receptor here comes from a male donor with early-stage non-small cell lung cancer.

On this clonotype itself: This beta chain was picked up by a library intended for alpha chains and is off target, so its count carries little meaning. V gene TRBV20-1 combines with J gene TRBJ2-5, with a tentative D call TRBD1 (5 bases). Germline V gives CDR1 DFQATT, CDR2 SNEGSKA (reference sequence). With 5 bases removed from V and 2 bases from J, the gap between germline ends came to 9 bases. The CDR3 extends over 12 amino acids. CDR3 region: CSALDNQETQYF. CDR3 DNA sequence: TGCAGTGCTCTGGACAATCAAGAGACCCAGTACTTC.

Details on this clonotype: Little can be read into the size of this beta chain, an off-target read in a library designed for alpha chains. V and J are TRBV20-1 and TRBJ1-1, with 12 bases matching TRBD1. Germline assignment: CDR1 DFQATT and CDR2 SNEGSKA (reference sequence). This CDR3 region has 15 residues. V gave up 3 bases and J gave up 3 bases; unmatched junction bases: 5. As DNA, the CDR3 is TGCAGTGCTAGCCGGGACAGGGGGCTTGACACTGAAGCTTTCTTT. It specifies CSASRDRGLDTEAFF.

On this clonotype itself: As the CDR3 is not closed by the conserved phenylalanine or tryptophan, this likely results from a read error. The size of this beta chain means little, since it is a stray read in a library made for alpha chains. The rearrangement links TRBV4-3 to TRBJ1-4; a possible D gene is TRBD1 (6 bases). Germline V gives CDR1 LGHNA, CDR2 YSLEER. CDR3 length: 16 residues. V lost 0 bases, J lost 6 bases, and 14 bases lay in between. The CDR3 DNA reads TGCGCCAGCAGCCAAGATCGGGCACAGGGATATGAAAAACTGTTTCTT. This sequence encodes CASSQDRAQGYEKLFL.

On this clonotype itself: This beta chain is a stray read from a library made for alpha chains; its abundance is not meaningful. This rearrangement joins TRBV3-1 to TRBJ2-3, with a possible D match to TRBD2 (6 bases). Trimming removed 3 bases at V and 3 bases at J, with 16 bases between. Germline V lookup: CDR1 LGHDT, CDR2 YNNKEL (reference sequence). The length of the CDR3 is 16 residues. In DNA form, the CDR3 reads TGTGCCAGCAGCCAGGAGGGTTTGGCCACGACAGATACGCAGTATTTT. Its translation is CASSQEGLATTDTQYF.

With respect to this clonotype: Within a library made for alpha chains, this beta chain is off target, and its count is uninformative. This sequence joins TRBV29-1 and TRBJ2-3; the match to TRBD2 covers 11 bases. Losses at the gene ends were 3 bases for V and 1 base for J; bases not matched to a gene: 3. The V gene's germline CDR1 is SQVTM and CDR2 ANQGSEA. The CDR3 extends over 15 amino acids. CDR3 in DNA: TGCAGCGTTGACGTGACTAGCGGGGGCACAGATACGCAGTATTTT. Translated: CSVDVTSGGTDTQYF.

A note on this clonotype: A read error may produce the germline difference seen at one junction end. Within a library made for alpha chains, this beta chain is off target, and its count is uninformative. The rearrangement uses TRBV20-1 and TRBJ1-2; tentatively, D is TRBD1 (6 bases). Germline assignment: CDR1 DFQATT and CDR2 SNEGSKA (reference sequence). The CDR3 spans 14 residues. The CDR3 here is CSARVGTRNYGYNF. CDR3 sequence (DNA): TGCAGTGCTAGGGTCGGGACAAGGAACTATGGCTACAACTTC.

On this clonotype itself: The library was designed around alpha chains, so this beta chain is a stray read whose abundance carries little weight. This chain uses TRBV20-1 with TRBJ1-4, with 10 bases aligning to TRBD1. V gave up 5 bases and J gave up 6 bases; unmatched junction bases: 6. Germline CDR1 reads DFQATT; CDR2 reads SNEGSKA (reference sequence). This CDR3 spans 14 amino acids. Here the CDR3 DNA reads TGCAGTGCTTCCCCCGGGACAGGGGATGAAAAACTGTTTTTT. Translation gives CSASPGTGDEKLFF.

With respect to this clonotype: This beta chain slipped into a library made for alpha chains as a stray read, so its size is not meaningful. V usage is TRBV19 and J usage is TRBJ2-7, with 7 bases lining up with TRBD1. Germline V gene sequence: CDR1 LNHDA, CDR2 SQIVND (reference sequence). This CDR3 is 14 amino acids long. The trim removed 7 bases at V and 8 bases at J, leaving 14 bases unmatched. CDR3 sequence reads: CASTPTTGKRQQYF. CDR3 DNA sequence: TGTGCCAGTACCCCGACGACAGGGAAACGCCAGCAGTACTTC. Together with reference TRBV19 and TRBJ2-7, the CDR3 gives the full variable domain: DGGITQSPKYLFRKEGQNVTLSCEQNLNHDAMYWYRQDPGQGLRLIYYSQIVNDFQKGDIAEGYSVSREKKESFPLTVTSAQKNPTAFYLCASTPTTGKRQQYFGPGTRLTVT.

Points on this clonotype: This beta chain lies outside the target of a library built for alpha chains; its clone size means little. The chain carries TRBV4-2 and TRBJ2-3, with TRBD2 matching 7 bases. The V gene end was trimmed by 0 bases and the J gene end by 3 bases; junction bases not matched to a gene: 6. CDR1 is LGHNA, CDR2 YNFKEQ, per germline. The CDR3 totals 16 residues. CDR3 amino acids: CASSQEKAAGTDTQYF. CDR3 nucleotides: TGTGCCAGCAGCCAAGAGAAGGCAGCGGGAACAGATACGCAGTATTTT.

With regard to this clonotype: This beta chain lies outside the target of a library built for alpha chains; its clone size means little. The V gene is TRBV18, the J gene TRBJ1-5; 7 nucleotides align to TRBD1. The V segment lost 4 bases and the J segment 7 bases; nucleotides outside the gene matches: 13. The CDR3 runs 16 residues. Germline V gene lookup returns CDR1 KGHSH and CDR2 LQKENI. CDR3 sequence: CASSRQKTGPGQPQHF. CDR3 bases: TGTGCCAGCTCACGACAGAAGACAGGGCCTGGACAGCCCCAGCATTTT.

Regarding this clonotype: This beta chain is an off-target read within a library intended for alpha chains, so its frequency means little. This chain's CDR3 is CASSPSQETQYF. DNA of the CDR3: TGTGCCAGCAGCCCTAGCCAAGAGACCCAGTACTTC. The chain carries TRBV7-2 and TRBJ2-5; D ambiguous. The CDR3 length is 12 residues. CDR1 and CDR2 from the germline V gene are SGHTA and FQGNSA. Trimming removed 5 bases at V and 1 base at J, with 5 bases between.